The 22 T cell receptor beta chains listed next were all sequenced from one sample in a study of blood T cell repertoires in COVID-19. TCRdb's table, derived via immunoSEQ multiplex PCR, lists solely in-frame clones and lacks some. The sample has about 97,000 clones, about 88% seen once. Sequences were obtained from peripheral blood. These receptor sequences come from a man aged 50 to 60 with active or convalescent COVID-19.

CDR3 amino acids: CSVENYEQFF. The CDR3 coding sequence is TGCAGCGTTGAGAACTATGAGCAGTTCTTC. The rearrangement uses TRBV29-1 and TRBJ2-1; D gene ambiguous. Looked up from germline, CDR1 is SQVTM and CDR2 is ANQGSEA. V lost 3 bases to trimming and J lost 8 bases, with 5 bases between them. The CDR3 covers 10 residues.

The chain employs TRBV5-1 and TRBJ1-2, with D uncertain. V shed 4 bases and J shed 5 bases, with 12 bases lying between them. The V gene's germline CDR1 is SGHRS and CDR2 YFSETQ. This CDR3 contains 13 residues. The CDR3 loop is CASSIDAQYGYTF. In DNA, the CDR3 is TGCGCCAGCAGCATAGACGCACAGTATGGCTACACCTTC.

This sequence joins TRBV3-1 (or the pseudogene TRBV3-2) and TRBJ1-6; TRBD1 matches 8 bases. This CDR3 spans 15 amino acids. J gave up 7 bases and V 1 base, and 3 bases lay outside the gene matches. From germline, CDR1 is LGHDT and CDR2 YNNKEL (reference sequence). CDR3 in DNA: TGTGCCAGCAGCCAAGGAGACAGGGGCAATTCACCCCTCCACTTT. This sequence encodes CASSQGDRGNSPLHF.

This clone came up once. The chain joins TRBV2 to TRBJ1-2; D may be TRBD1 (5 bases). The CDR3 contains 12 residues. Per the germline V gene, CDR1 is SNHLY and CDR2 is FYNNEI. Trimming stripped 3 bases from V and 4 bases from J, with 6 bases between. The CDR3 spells CASSETAYGYTF. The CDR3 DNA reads TGTGCCAGCAGTGAGACAGCCTATGGCTACACCTTC.

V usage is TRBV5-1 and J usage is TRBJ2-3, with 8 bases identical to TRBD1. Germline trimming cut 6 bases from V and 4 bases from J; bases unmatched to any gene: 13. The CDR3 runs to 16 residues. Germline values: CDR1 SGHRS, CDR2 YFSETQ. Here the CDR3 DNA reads TGCGCCAGCACCCCCGGACAGGGAGAAGGCGCAGATACGCAGTATTTT. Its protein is CASTPGQGEGADTQYF.

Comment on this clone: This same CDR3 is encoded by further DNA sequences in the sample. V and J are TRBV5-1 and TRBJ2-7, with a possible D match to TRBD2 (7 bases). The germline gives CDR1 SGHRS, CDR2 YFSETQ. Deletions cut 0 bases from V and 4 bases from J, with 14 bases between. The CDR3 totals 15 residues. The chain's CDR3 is CASSLGTGGMYEQYV. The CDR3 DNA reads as TGCGCCAGCAGCTTGGGGACGGGGGGCATGTACGAGCAGTACGTC.

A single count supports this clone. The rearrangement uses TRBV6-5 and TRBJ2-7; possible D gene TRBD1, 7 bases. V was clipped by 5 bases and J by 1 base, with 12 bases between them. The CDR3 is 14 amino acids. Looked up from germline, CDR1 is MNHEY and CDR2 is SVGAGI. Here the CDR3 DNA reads TGTGCCAGCAGTCCCCAGGGGGGTTCCTACGAGCAGTACGTC. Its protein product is CASSPQGGSYEQYV.

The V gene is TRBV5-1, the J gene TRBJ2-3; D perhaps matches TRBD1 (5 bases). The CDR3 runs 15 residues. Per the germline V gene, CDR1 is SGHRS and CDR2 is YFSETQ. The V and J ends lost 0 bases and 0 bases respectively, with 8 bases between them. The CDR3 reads CASSLERGSTDTQYF. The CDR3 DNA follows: TGCGCCAGCAGCTTGGAAAGGGGTAGCACAGATACGCAGTATTTT.

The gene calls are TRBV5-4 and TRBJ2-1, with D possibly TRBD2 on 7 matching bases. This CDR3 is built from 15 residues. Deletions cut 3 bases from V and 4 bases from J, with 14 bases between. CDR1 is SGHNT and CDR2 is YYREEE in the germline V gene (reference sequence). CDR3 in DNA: TGTGCCAGCAGCTCCCCGGGGGGCCAATACAATGAGCAGTTCTTC. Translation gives CASSSPGGQYNEQFF.

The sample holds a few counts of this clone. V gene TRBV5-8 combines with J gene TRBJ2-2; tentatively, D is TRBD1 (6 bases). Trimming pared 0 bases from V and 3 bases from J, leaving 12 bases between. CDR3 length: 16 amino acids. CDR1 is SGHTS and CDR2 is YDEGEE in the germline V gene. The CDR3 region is CASSLVGAQDTGELFF. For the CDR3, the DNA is TGTGCCAGCAGCTTGGTGGGGGCGCAGGACACCGGGGAGCTGTTTTTT.

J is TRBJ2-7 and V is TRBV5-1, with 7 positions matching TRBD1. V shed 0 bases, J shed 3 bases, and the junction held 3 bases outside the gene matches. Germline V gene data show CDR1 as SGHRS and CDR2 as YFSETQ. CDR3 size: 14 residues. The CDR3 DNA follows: TGCGCCAGCAGCTTGGGTCCAGGGGGCTACGAGCAGTACTTC. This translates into CASSLGPGGYEQYF.

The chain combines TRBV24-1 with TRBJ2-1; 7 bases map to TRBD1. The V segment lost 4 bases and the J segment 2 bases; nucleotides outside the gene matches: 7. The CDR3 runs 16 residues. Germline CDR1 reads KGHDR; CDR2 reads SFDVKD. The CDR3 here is CATSENRGDPYNEQFF. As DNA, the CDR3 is TGTGCCACCAGTGAGAACAGGGGAGATCCCTACAATGAGCAGTTCTTC.

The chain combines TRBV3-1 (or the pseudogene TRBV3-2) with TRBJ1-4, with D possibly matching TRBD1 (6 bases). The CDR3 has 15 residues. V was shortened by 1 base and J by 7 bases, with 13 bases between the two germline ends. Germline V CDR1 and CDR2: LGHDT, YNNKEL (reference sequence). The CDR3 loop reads CASSQVGGRGEKLFF. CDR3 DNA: TGTGCCAGCAGCCAAGTCGGGGGGCGCGGTGAAAAACTGTTTTTT.

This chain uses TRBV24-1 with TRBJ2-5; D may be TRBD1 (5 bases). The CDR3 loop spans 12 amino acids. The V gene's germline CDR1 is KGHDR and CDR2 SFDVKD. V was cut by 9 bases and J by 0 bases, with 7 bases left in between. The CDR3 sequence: CATEDNQETQYF. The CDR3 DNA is TGTGCCACCGAGGACAACCAAGAGACCCAGTACTTC.

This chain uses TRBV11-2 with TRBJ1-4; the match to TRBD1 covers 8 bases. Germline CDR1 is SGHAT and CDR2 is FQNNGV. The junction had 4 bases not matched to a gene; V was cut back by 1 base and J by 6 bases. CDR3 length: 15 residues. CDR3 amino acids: CASSLVAGGYEKLFF. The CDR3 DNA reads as TGTGCCAGCAGCTTAGTTGCAGGGGGCTATGAAAAACTGTTTTTT.

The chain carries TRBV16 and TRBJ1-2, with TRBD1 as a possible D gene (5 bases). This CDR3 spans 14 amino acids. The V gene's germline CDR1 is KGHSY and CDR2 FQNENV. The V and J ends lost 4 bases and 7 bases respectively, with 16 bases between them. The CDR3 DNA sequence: TGTGCCAGCAGCCCCACCTGGGGGGAGAGTGGCTACACCTTC. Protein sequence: CASSPTWGESGYTF.

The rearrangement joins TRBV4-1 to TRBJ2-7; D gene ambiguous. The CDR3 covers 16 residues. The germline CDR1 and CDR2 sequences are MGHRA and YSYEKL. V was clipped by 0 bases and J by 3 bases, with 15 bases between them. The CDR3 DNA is TGCGCCAGCAGCCAAGATCTTGGCGTCGCAGGCTACGAGCAGTACTTC. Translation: CASSQDLGVAGYEQYF.

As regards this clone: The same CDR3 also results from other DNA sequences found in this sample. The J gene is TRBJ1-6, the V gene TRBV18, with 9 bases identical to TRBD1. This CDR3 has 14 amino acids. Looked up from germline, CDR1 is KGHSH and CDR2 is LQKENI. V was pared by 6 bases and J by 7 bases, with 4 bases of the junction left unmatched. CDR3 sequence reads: CASSPGQGNSPLHF. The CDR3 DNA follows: TGTGCCAGCTCGCCAGGACAGGGGAATTCACCCCTCCACTTT.

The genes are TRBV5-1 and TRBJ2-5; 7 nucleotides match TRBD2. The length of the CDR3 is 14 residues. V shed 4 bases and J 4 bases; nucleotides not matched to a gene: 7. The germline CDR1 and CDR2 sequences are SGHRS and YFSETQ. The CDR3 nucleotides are TGCGCCAGCAGCACTTTAGGGACTACAGAGACCCAGTACTTC. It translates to CASSTLGTTETQYF. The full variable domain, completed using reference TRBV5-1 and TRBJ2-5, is KAGVTQTPRYLIKTRGQQVTLSCSPISGHRSVSWYQQTPGQGLQFLFEYFSETQRNKGNFPGRFSGRQFSNSRSEMNVSTLELGDSALYLCASSTLGTTETQYFGPGTRLLVL.

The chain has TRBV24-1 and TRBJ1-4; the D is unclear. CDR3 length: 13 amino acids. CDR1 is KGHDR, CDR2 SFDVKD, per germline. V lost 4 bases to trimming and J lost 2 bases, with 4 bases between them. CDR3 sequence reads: CATSDGTNEKLFF. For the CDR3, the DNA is TGTGCCACCAGTGACGGGACTAATGAAAAACTGTTTTTT.

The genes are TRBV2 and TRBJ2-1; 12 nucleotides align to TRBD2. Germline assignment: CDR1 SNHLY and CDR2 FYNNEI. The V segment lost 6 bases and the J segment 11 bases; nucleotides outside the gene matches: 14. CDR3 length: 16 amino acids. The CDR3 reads CASRDNLAGGSIKQFF. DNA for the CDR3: TGTGCCAGCAGGGATAATCTAGCGGGGGGGAGCATCAAGCAGTTCTTC.

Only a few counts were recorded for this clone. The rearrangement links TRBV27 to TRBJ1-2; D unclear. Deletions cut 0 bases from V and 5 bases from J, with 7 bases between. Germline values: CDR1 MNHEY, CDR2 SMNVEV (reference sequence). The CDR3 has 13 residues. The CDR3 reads CASSLSDKYGYTF. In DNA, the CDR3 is TGTGCCAGCAGTTTATCCGACAAGTATGGCTACACCTTC.